The 32 T cell receptor beta chains reported below all come from one sample, sequenced in a study of cytomegalovirus exposure and HLA in healthy donors. PCR amplification relied on 60 Vbeta primers (plus 13 Jbeta primers). This table comes from immunoSEQ multiplex PCR, and its TCRdb copy is limited to in-frame clones, with some not included. This table holds about 200,000 clones, around 82% found once. The sample taken for sequencing was PBMCs. These receptors were collected from a woman aged 30 to 39 in good health and CMV-seronegative.

The chain is built from TRBV6-5 and TRBJ1-1; D uncertain. Per the germline V gene, CDR1 is MNHEY and CDR2 is SVGAGI. Trimming removed 5 bases from V and 3 bases from J, with 13 bases in between. The CDR3 contains 14 residues. In nucleotides, the CDR3 is TGTGCCAGCAGTGAAGTTCCAGGCTACACTGAAGCTTTCTTT. This encodes CASSEVPGYTEAFF.

This sequence joins TRBV19 and TRBJ1-1, with no clear D. This CDR3 is built from 15 residues. Germline V gives CDR1 LNHDA, CDR2 SQIVND (reference sequence). Trimming removed 2 bases at V and 2 bases at J, with 12 bases between. The CDR3 sequence is CASSIWQRRNTEAFF. The CDR3, as DNA: TGTGCCAGTAGTATATGGCAGCGCCGTAACACTGAAGCTTTCTTT.

The J gene is TRBJ1-5, the V gene TRBV15, with D possibly being TRBD1 (5 bases). The CDR3 consists of 14 residues. Trimming removed 1 base from V and 4 bases from J, with 8 bases in between. Germline V gene data show CDR1 as LNHNV and CDR2 as YYDKDF (reference sequence). The CDR3 DNA reads as TGTGCCACCAGCAGAGGGGGGAGGAATCAGCCCCAGCATTTT. As protein: CATSRGGRNQPQHF.

The chain has TRBV4-1 and TRBJ1-6; D might be TRBD1 (5 bases). V lost 0 bases and J 4 bases, leaving 13 bases between the germline ends. Germline CDR1 MGHRA, CDR2 YSYEKL. The CDR3 covers 17 residues. The CDR3 coding sequence is TGCGCCAGCAGCCAAGATTGGGGGGTTTCTTATAATTCACCCCTCCACTTT. It is translated as CASSQDWGVSYNSPLHF.

This chain uses TRBV6-5 with TRBJ2-2; D is unclear. The CDR3 totals 15 residues. V was trimmed by 6 bases and J by 0 bases, leaving 11 bases between them. From germline, CDR1 is MNHEY and CDR2 SVGAGI. The CDR3 sequence: CASSLGMANTGELFF. CDR3 nucleotide sequence: TGTGCCAGCAGCCTCGGTATGGCGAACACCGGGGAGCTGTTTTTT.

V and J are TRBV27 and TRBJ2-3; 13 nucleotides agree with TRBD2. The trim removed 6 bases at V and 7 bases at J, leaving 7 bases unmatched. This CDR3 region has 15 residues. Germline-derived CDR1 and CDR2 are MNHEY and SMNVEV (reference sequence). The CDR3 loop reads CASRPGLAGTNTQYF. CDR3 DNA sequence: TGTGCCAGCAGGCCGGGACTAGCGGGGACGAATACGCAGTATTTT.

The chain joins TRBV5-1 to TRBJ1-1; 7 nucleotides line up with TRBD1. This CDR3 is built from 12 residues. V was pared by 4 bases and J by 7 bases, with 4 bases of the junction left unmatched. CDR1 is SGHRS and CDR2 is YFSETQ in the germline V gene. The CDR3 loop is CASSPNRGEAFF. CDR3 DNA sequence: TGCGCCAGCAGCCCCAACAGGGGTGAAGCTTTCTTT.

The chain couples TRBV4-1 to TRBJ2-7; TRBD2 aligns across 8 bases. The germline V gene encodes CDR1 MGHRA and CDR2 YSYEKL. J gave up 6 bases and V 1 base, and 2 bases lay outside the gene matches. This CDR3 is 13 amino acids long. This CDR3 reads CASSQGLAGEQYF. The CDR3 nucleotides read TGCGCCAGCAGCCAAGGCCTAGCGGGCGAGCAGTACTTC.

The rearrangement joins TRBV2 to TRBJ2-7; 10 nucleotides line up with TRBD1. CDR1 is SNHLY and CDR2 is FYNNEI in the germline V gene. J was trimmed by 2 bases and V by 6 bases; bases with no gene match: 7. The CDR3 covers 15 residues. For the CDR3, the DNA is TGTGCCAGCAGAGCGAGAGGGACAGGGGCCTACGAGCAGTACTTC. Protein product: CASRARGTGAYEQYF.

V gene TRBV5-4 combines with J gene TRBJ1-2; 7 bases fit TRBD1. CDR1 is SGHNT and CDR2 is YYREEE in the germline V gene (reference sequence). Germline trimming cut 3 bases from V and 4 bases from J; bases unmatched to any gene: 9. The CDR3 is made up of 15 amino acids. CDR3 in amino acids: CASSSWDSSRYGYTF. CDR3 nucleotide sequence: TGTGCCAGCAGCTCCTGGGACAGTTCGCGCTATGGCTACACCTTC.

The CDR3 DNA is TGTGCCAGCAGGGGAGTAGGGGGAGTATCCAGAGATACGCAGTATTTT. Encoded protein: CASRGVGGVSRDTQYF. V is TRBV7-2 and J is TRBJ2-3, with D maybe TRBD1 (6 bases). Trimming took 6 bases from V and 5 from J, leaving 21 bases between them. The CDR3 has 16 amino acids. Germline CDR1 reads SGHTA; CDR2 reads FQGNSA. Filled out from reference TRBV7-2 and TRBJ2-3, the complete variable domain reads GAGVSQSPSNKVTEKGKDVELRCDPISGHTALYWYRQSLGQGLEFLIYFQGNSAPDKSGLPSDRFSAERTGGSVSTLTIQRTQQEDSAVYLCASRGVGGVSRDTQYFGPGTRLTVL.

This chain joins TRBV6-1 and TRBJ2-7; TRBD2 matches 9 bases. V was pared by 4 bases and J by 2 bases, with 3 bases of the junction left unmatched. The germline V gene has CDR1 MNHNS and CDR2 SASEGT. This CDR3 is built from 14 residues. The CDR3: CASSGLAGAYEQYF. CDR3 bases: TGTGCCAGCAGTGGGTTAGCGGGGGCCTACGAGCAGTACTTC.

J is TRBJ2-7 and V is TRBV19, with 8 positions matching TRBD2. The CDR3 sequence is 17 residues long. The V gene end was trimmed by 1 base and the J gene end by 3 bases; junction bases not matched to a gene: 11. The germline V gene encodes CDR1 LNHDA and CDR2 SQIVND (reference sequence). CDR3 loop: CASSIGSGGDTHYEQYF. CDR3 DNA sequence: TGTGCCAGTAGTATAGGCTCGGGGGGGGACACCCACTACGAGCAGTACTTC.

The chain carries TRBV18 and TRBJ1-3, with D maybe TRBD1 (6 bases). The CDR3 is 15 residues long. The germline CDR1 and CDR2 sequences are KGHSH and LQKENI. With 2 bases removed from V and 2 bases from J, the gap between germline ends came to 10 bases. This CDR3 is CASSPSSGAGNTIYF. CDR3 in DNA: TGTGCCAGCTCACCAAGCTCAGGGGCTGGAAACACCATATATTTT.

V usage is TRBV5-1 and J usage is TRBJ1-4; TRBD1 agrees at 10 bases. The V gene's germline CDR1 is SGHRS and CDR2 YFSETQ. With 4 bases clipped from V and 2 bases from J, the junction kept 5 bases outside the gene matches. This CDR3 is built from 16 residues. The CDR3 is CASSTGTGATNEKLFF. The CDR3 nucleotides read TGCGCCAGCAGCACGGGGACAGGGGCTACTAATGAAAAACTGTTTTTT. Supplemented by reference TRBV5-1 and TRBJ1-4, the full variable domain reads KAGVTQTPRYLIKTRGQQVTLSCSPISGHRSVSWYQQTPGQGLQFLFEYFSETQRNKGNFPGRFSGRQFSNSRSEMNVSTLELGDSALYLCASSTGTGATNEKLFFGSGTQLSVL.

This chain joins TRBV11-2 and TRBJ2-7; TRBD1 matches at 11 bases. The CDR3 loop spans 15 amino acids. Trimming at V came to 5 bases and at J to 4 bases, leaving 7 bases not matched to a gene. Per the germline V gene, CDR1 is SGHAT and CDR2 is FQNNGV. The CDR3 reads CASSHGGTGGYEQYF. The CDR3 bases are TGTGCCAGCAGCCACGGCGGGACAGGGGGGTACGAGCAGTACTTC.

The chain has TRBV4-2 and TRBJ2-3; 9 positions match TRBD2. Trimming cost V 4 bases and J 2 bases; bases outside gene matches: 7. This CDR3 is 16 amino acids long. From germline, CDR1 is LGHNA and CDR2 YNFKEQ. CDR3 sequence: CASSLEREAPTDTQYF. The DNA for the CDR3 is TGTGCCAGCAGCCTCGAGCGGGAGGCCCCCACAGATACGCAGTATTTT.

The CDR3 region has the DNA TGTGCCAGCAGCTCGCCCGGGGGGAACTATGGCTACACCTTC. Protein: CASSSPGGNYGYTF. The chain joins TRBV5-4 to TRBJ1-2, with a tentative D call TRBD1 (5 bases). There are 14 residues in the CDR3. Trimming removed 3 bases from V and 2 bases from J, with 11 bases in between. The V gene's germline CDR1 is SGHNT and CDR2 YYREEE (reference sequence).

The V call is TRBV6-1, the J call TRBJ2-1, with D uncertain. The CDR3 is 12 residues long. V gave up 5 bases and J gave up 6 bases, with 8 bases separating them. CDR1 MNHNS and CDR2 SASEGT come from the germline V gene. The CDR3 coding sequence is TGTGCCAGCAGTTTGAACTTCAATGAGCAGTTCTTC. It is translated as CASSLNFNEQFF.

The CDR3 DNA follows: TGTGCCAGCGGCGGTTTAAGCTCCTACAATGAGCAGTTCTTC. Protein sequence: CASGGLSSYNEQFF. The rearrangement joins TRBV2 to TRBJ2-1, with unresolved D. Trimming left V 8 bases short and J 0 bases short, with 11 bases between. Per germline, CDR1 SNHLY and CDR2 FYNNEI. The CDR3 has 14 residues.

The chain combines TRBV4-1 with TRBJ2-7, with 7 bases identical to TRBD2. The CDR3 totals 19 residues. Trimming took 1 base from V and 0 from J; bases not matched to a gene: 15. Germline V gene lookup returns CDR1 MGHRA and CDR2 YSYEKL. CDR3 in amino acids: CASSQVGGEGGGSSYEQYF. The CDR3 DNA reads as TGCGCCAGCAGCCAAGTGGGTGGAGAAGGCGGGGGTAGCTCCTACGAGCAGTACTTC.

The chain is built from TRBV7-9 and TRBJ2-7; 8 positions match TRBD2. The CDR3 is made up of 15 amino acids. In germline, CDR1 is SEHNR, CDR2 FQNEAQ (reference sequence). Trimming took 8 bases from V and 1 from J; bases not matched to a gene: 10. The CDR3 nucleotides are TGTGCCAGCCTCGGCGGGAGGAGGGGATCCTACGAGCAGTACTTC. It yields the protein CASLGGRRGSYEQYF.

The rearrangement links TRBV9 to TRBJ1-4, with a possible D match to TRBD1 (5 bases). This CDR3 comprises 15 residues. Per germline, CDR1 SGDLS and CDR2 YYNGEE. V gave up 1 base and J gave up 4 bases, with 11 bases separating them. CDR3 nucleotides: TGTGCCAGCAGCGTATTGACAGAAAGTAATGAAAAACTGTTTTTT. Translation: CASSVLTESNEKLFF.

This clone has only a few counts. The rearrangement uses TRBV28 and TRBJ1-3; D gene uncertain. Germline V gives CDR1 MDHEN, CDR2 SYDVKM. This CDR3 is 16 amino acids long. V was clipped by 6 bases and J by 0 bases, with 15 bases between them. Here the CDR3 reads CASRLLGKISGNTIYF. CDR3 sequence (DNA): TGTGCCAGCAGATTGTTGGGCAAAATCTCTGGAAACACCATATATTTT.

This clone has just one count. The genes are TRBV30 and TRBJ1-5; D uncertain. V dropped 0 bases and J dropped 8 bases, with 8 bases sitting between them. Germline V gene data show CDR1 as GTSNPN and CDR2 as SVGIG (reference sequence). There are 12 residues in the CDR3. The DNA for the CDR3 is TGTGCCTGGAGTGTGTTCGGGGAGCCCCAGCATTTT. This gives the protein CAWSVFGEPQHF.

A word on this clone: An end of the junction does not agree with germline; a read error may underlie this. V and J are TRBV2 and TRBJ2-1; D perhaps matches TRBD1 (5 bases). The CDR3 totals 12 residues. The germline V gene has CDR1 SNHLY and CDR2 FYNNEI. DNA for the CDR3: TGTGCCAGCAGAGAAGACAGCAATGAGCAGTTCTTC. Translating gives CASREDSNEQFF.

The chain carries TRBV5-6 and TRBJ2-5; 9 positions agree with TRBD1. The DNA end is a closer match to TRBJ2-7, so the J assignment may be wrong. The CDR3 has 14 amino acids. Looked up from germline, CDR1 is SGHDT and CDR2 is YYEEEE. The CDR3 here is CASSEGTGRYEQYF. The CDR3 DNA sequence: TGTGCCAGCAGCGAAGGGACAGGGCGCTACGAGCAGTACTTC.

This clone was counted only a few times. V usage is TRBV19 and J usage is TRBJ1-2, with 8 bases that match TRBD1. The CDR3 length is 14 residues. J lost 4 bases, V lost 5 bases, and 6 bases had no gene match. The V gene's germline CDR1 is LNHDA and CDR2 SQIVND (reference sequence). The CDR3: CASSASGGSYGYTF. CDR3 bases: TGTGCCAGTAGTGCGTCAGGGGGCTCCTATGGCTACACCTTC.

The V call is TRBV4-1, the J call TRBJ2-7; 9 bases are a match to TRBD1. The V gene end was trimmed by 0 bases and the J gene end by 6 bases; junction bases not matched to a gene: 6. In germline, CDR1 is MGHRA, CDR2 YSYEKL. There are 15 residues in the CDR3. Written as DNA, the CDR3 is TGCGCCAGCAGCCAAGAGGACAGGGGAGGGCGCGAGCAGTACTTC. It yields the protein CASSQEDRGGREQYF.

The chain is built from TRBV5-1 and TRBJ1-1, with D perhaps TRBD1 (6 bases). Germline-derived CDR1 and CDR2 are SGHRS and YFSETQ. CDR3 length: 13 residues. Trimming cost V 0 bases and J 7 bases, with 10 bases left between them. The CDR3 region has the DNA TGCGCCAGCAGCTTGGGTGGGGGCGTTGAAGCTTTCTTT. It codes for CASSLGGGVEAFF. Together with reference TRBV5-1 and TRBJ1-1, the CDR3 gives the full variable domain: KAGVTQTPRYLIKTRGQQVTLSCSPISGHRSVSWYQQTPGQGLQFLFEYFSETQRNKGNFPGRFSGRQFSNSRSEMNVSTLELGDSALYLCASSLGGGVEAFFGQGTRLTVV.

This chain uses TRBV5-4 with TRBJ1-4; 7 nucleotides match TRBD1. Germline CDR1 SGHNT, CDR2 YYREEE (reference sequence). V lost 4 bases to trimming and J lost 7 bases; unmatched junction nucleotides: 13. This CDR3 region has 16 residues. The chain's CDR3 is CASSTGTDLAGEKLFF. In DNA, the CDR3 is TGTGCCAGCAGCACCGGGACAGATCTTGCTGGTGAAAAACTGTTTTTT.

The table lists this clone with a few counts. This rearrangement joins TRBV9 to TRBJ1-2; 8 bases are a match to TRBD1. This CDR3 region has 14 residues. Germline V gene data show CDR1 as SGDLS and CDR2 as YYNGEE. V trimming: 4 bases; J trimming: 0 bases; junction bases outside the gene matches: 2. CDR3 sequence: CASSTTGANYGYTF. The CDR3 DNA sequence: TGTGCCAGCAGCACGACAGGGGCTAACTATGGCTACACCTTC.